The T cell receptor beta chain under discussion was sequenced for a study of cytomegalovirus exposure and HLA in healthy donors. General study points: V- and J-gene trimming in TCR beta was tied to a missense DCLRE1C variant by an analysis performed later.

CDR1 SGDLS and CDR2 YYNGEE come from the germline V gene. CDR3 size: 14 residues. Of note for this clone: Its antigen is currently unknown. At one of its ends the junction is not consistent with the germline gene, which may arise from a read error.

The PCR employed 60 Vbeta primers together with 13 Jbeta primers. The method was immunoSEQ multiplex PCR; TCRdb's version includes in-frame clones alone and lacks a portion of them. The profile shows roughly 250,000 clones, about 83% of them singletons. The TCR originated in a woman aged 35 to 49 in good health and CMV-seropositive. Sequences were obtained from PBMCs. The V gene is TRBV9, the J gene TRBJ2-7; 9 bases map to TRBD2. The CDR3 is CAGSVGLAIYEQYF. DNA for the CDR3: TGTGCCGGCAGCGTAGGACTAGCGATCTACGAGCAGTACTTC.